This TCR beta chain was captured by sequencing in a study of read filtering for tumor transcriptome and immune sequencing. Overall study context: R-ISS stage counts were fewer than ten for I, about 15 for II, about seven for III. After DNase treatment, RNA was made into whole-transcriptome libraries.

The germline gives CDR1 SGHVS, CDR2 FQNEAQ. The CDR3 covers 20 residues. V lost 1 base, J lost 0 bases, and 8 bases stayed unmatched. Molecular barcoded adaptors covering alpha/delta and beta/gamma chains were used on approximately 440 ng RNA. Using its own MiXCR run on the reads, TCRdb lists one record per CDR3 protein. Seen here are around 58,000 distinct CDR3 sequences, 14% observed once, and the top ten hold about 44%. This clonotype was seen at least ten times. The sample consisted of a population of CD138-negative cells sorted from bone marrow. The origin of this receptor is a donor aged 40 or over with multiple myeloma. The chain employs TRBV7-8 and TRBJ2-1; 14 positions agree with TRBD2. The CDR3 here is CASSLEGTSGRGSSYNEQFF. In DNA form, the CDR3 reads TGTGCCAGCAGCTTAGAGGGGACTAGCGGGAGAGGGAGCTCCTACAATGAGCAGTTCTTC.